These 5 T cell receptor beta chains came from one sample sequenced in a study of CD8 T cells in Susac syndrome. Random hexamers were used to reverse transcribe the RNA input (roughly 0.5 to 1 ug). TCRdb passed the immunoSEQ multiplex PCR reads through MiXCR, listing each CDR3 protein once. The table has about 120,000 distinct CDR3 sequences, 94% seen once. Sequenced: CD4+ T cells from PBMCs. Receptors originate from a human donor in good health.

The rearrangement joins TRBV20-1 to TRBJ2-3, with no clear D. This CDR3 contains 15 residues. Germline V gene lookup returns CDR1 DFQATT and CDR2 SNEGSKA (reference sequence). Trimming took off 0 bases at V and 2 bases at J, with 12 bases between the two ends. The CDR3 nucleotides read TGCAGTGCTAGAGAGGATATCAGCCACACAGATACGCAGTATTTT. Protein: CSAREDISHTDTQYF.

This chain joins TRBV27 and TRBJ1-2; 8 bases fit TRBD1. The germline V gene encodes CDR1 MNHEY and CDR2 SMNVEV (reference sequence). The CDR3 covers 16 residues. J gave up 5 bases and V 0 bases, and 8 bases lay outside the gene matches. The DNA of the CDR3 is TGTGCCAGCAGTTTATCGAGAGGGACAGGATTATATGGCTACACCTTC. As protein: CASSLSRGTGLYGYTF.

The V call is TRBV18, the J call TRBJ2-3; D gene uncertain. This CDR3 has 15 residues. Between the trimmed V and J ends, which lost 2 bases and 2 bases, there was a span of 11 bases. Germline V gene sequence: CDR1 KGHSH, CDR2 LQKENI. CDR3 protein: CASSPSYEATDTQYF. CDR3 DNA sequence: TGTGCCAGCTCACCAAGTTATGAAGCCACAGATACGCAGTATTTT.

This chain joins TRBV6-1 and TRBJ1-2; TRBD1 matches at 9 bases. V trimming: 6 bases; J trimming: 5 bases; junction bases outside the gene matches: 13. The CDR3 is made up of 16 amino acids. CDR1 MNHNS and CDR2 SASEGT come from the germline V gene. The CDR3 sequence is CASRPYRDRDVYGYTF. The CDR3 DNA sequence: TGTGCCAGCAGACCGTACCGGGACAGGGATGTTTATGGCTACACCTTC.

CDR3 sequence: CASSLGHSNDEQFF. The CDR3 DNA follows: TGTGCCAGCAGTCTCGGCCACAGCAACGATGAGCAGTTCTTC. V and J are TRBV12-3 or TRBV12-4 and TRBJ2-1; D call uncertain. V dropped 5 bases and J dropped 8 bases, with 16 bases sitting between them. This CDR3 has 14 amino acids.